This passage covers 8 T cell receptor beta chains from one sample sequenced in a study of OX40 agonist ivuxolimab in advanced cancers. Clones were sequenced by immunoSEQ multiplex PCR, and TCRdb holds only the in-frame ones, with some missing. The data show about 64,000 clones, 75% to 90% seen once. The material sequenced was CD4+ or CD8+ T cells sorted from blood, taken in a trial of the OX40 agonist ivuxolimab. These receptors originate from an adult with an advanced solid tumor such as melanoma, head and neck, liver or kidney cancer.

The chain carries TRBV5-1 and TRBJ1-1; a weak D match, TRBD1 (6 bases). Trimming stripped 0 bases from V and 8 bases from J, with 14 bases between. Germline V gene sequence: CDR1 SGHRS, CDR2 YFSETQ. CDR3 length equals 14 residues. The CDR3 spells CASSLVGQPLEAFF. The CDR3 DNA reads as TGCGCCAGCAGCTTGGTGGGACAACCCCTAGAAGCTTTCTTT. The variable domain in full, completed from reference TRBV5-1 and TRBJ1-1, reads KAGVTQTPRYLIKTRGQQVTLSCSPISGHRSVSWYQQTPGQGLQFLFEYFSETQRNKGNFPGRFSGRQFSNSRSEMNVSTLELGDSALYLCASSLVGQPLEAFFGQGTRLTVV.

The chain carries TRBV9 and TRBJ2-5, with D perhaps TRBD2 (7 bases). This CDR3 is built from 15 residues. V was pared by 4 bases and J by 7 bases, with 20 bases between. Per germline, CDR1 SGDLS and CDR2 YYNGEE. CDR3 bases: TGTGCCAGCAGCCCCCGGGGGCCGGGGGAGGGGACCCAGTACTTC. This sequence encodes CASSPRGPGEGTQYF.

The table lists this clone with a few counts. The gene calls are TRBV11-2 and TRBJ1-2; no clear D. This CDR3 is built from 14 residues. From germline, CDR1 is SGHAT and CDR2 FQNNGV. Trimming removed 1 base from V and 2 bases from J, with 8 bases in between. This CDR3 reads CASSLAAGNYGYTF. DNA for the CDR3: TGTGCCAGCAGCTTAGCGGCAGGCAACTATGGCTACACCTTC.

The chain uses TRBV5-4 and TRBJ2-7; maybe TRBD2 (6 bases). Per germline, CDR1 SGHNT and CDR2 YYREEE (reference sequence). The CDR3 spans 14 residues. Between the trimmed V and J ends, which lost 0 bases and 3 bases, there was a span of 10 bases. This CDR3 is CASSLAPTSYEQYF. As DNA, the CDR3 is TGTGCCAGCAGCTTGGCACCGACTAGCTACGAGCAGTACTTC.

The V and J genes are TRBV7-1 and TRBJ1-2, with a possible D match to TRBD1 (6 bases). TRBV7-1 is classed as an ORF, of uncertain function. V was clipped by 5 bases and J by 8 bases, with 18 bases between them. This CDR3 comprises 14 residues. The CDR3 loop is CASSPREQGRGYTF. The CDR3 bases are TGTGCCAGCAGCCCTCGGGAGCAGGGGCGAGGCTACACCTTC.

CDR3 sequence reads: CASSHHRGQGIRNQPQHF. As DNA, the CDR3 is TGCGCCAGCAGCCACCACCGCGGACAGGGAATACGGAATCAGCCCCAGCATTTT. The rearrangement joins TRBV4-1 to TRBJ1-5, with TRBD1 identical over 8 bases. The ends lost 3 bases at V and 4 bases at J; junction bases unmatched: 14. Germline V gene sequence: CDR1 MGHRA, CDR2 YSYEKL. The CDR3 totals 18 residues.

The J gene is TRBJ2-1, the V gene TRBV7-2; TRBD2 matches 8 bases. With 6 bases clipped from V and 4 bases from J, the junction kept 8 bases outside the gene matches. CDR3 size: 15 residues. Per germline, CDR1 SGHTA and CDR2 FQGNSA. The CDR3 DNA reads as TGTGCCAGCAGACTGGGCGGGGGGCTTTACAATGAGCAGTTCTTC. It translates to CASRLGGGLYNEQFF.

This clone appeared once. The rearrangement joins TRBV4-2 to TRBJ2-7; 8 positions agree with TRBD1. There are 14 residues in the CDR3. V was clipped by 5 bases and J by 5 bases; unmatched bases: 8. CDR1 and CDR2 (germline): LGHNA, YNFKEQ. Here the CDR3 DNA reads TGTGCCAGCAGCAAGGACAGGGTTGACCACGAGCAGTACTTC. Its translation: CASSKDRVDHEQYF.